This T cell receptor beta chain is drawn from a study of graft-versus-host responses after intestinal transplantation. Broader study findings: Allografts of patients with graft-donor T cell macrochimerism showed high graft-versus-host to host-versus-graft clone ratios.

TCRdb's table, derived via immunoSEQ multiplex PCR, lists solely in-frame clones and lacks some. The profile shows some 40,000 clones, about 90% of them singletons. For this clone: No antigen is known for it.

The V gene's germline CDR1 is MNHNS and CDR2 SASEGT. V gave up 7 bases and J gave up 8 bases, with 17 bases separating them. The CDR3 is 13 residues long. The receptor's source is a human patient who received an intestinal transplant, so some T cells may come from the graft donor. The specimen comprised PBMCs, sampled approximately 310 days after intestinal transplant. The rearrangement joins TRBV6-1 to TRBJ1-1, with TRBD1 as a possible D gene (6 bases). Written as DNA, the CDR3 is TGTGCCAGCAAGACTCCATCCGGACAGGAAGCTTTCTTT. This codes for CASKTPSGQEAFF.